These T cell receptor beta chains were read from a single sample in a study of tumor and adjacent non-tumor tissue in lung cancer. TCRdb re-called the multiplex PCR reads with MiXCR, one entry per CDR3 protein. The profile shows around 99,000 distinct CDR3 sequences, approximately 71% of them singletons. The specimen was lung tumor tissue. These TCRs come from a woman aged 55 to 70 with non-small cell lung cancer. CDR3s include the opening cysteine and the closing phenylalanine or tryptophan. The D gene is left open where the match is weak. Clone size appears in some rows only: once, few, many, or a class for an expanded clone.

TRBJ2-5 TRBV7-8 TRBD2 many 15 TGTGCCAGCAGCCAAAGCTCCGGGACTAGTAGGGACCAGTACTTC CASSQSSGTSRDQYF
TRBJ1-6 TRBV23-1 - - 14 TGCACCAGCAGGTCGCGGGAGCATAATTCAGCCCTCCACTTT CTSRSREHNSALHF
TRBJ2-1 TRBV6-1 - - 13 TGTGCCAGCAAACCGGGACTGACCAATGAGCAGTTATTC CASKPGLTNEQLF
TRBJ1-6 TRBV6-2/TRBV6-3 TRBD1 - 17 TGTGTCAGCAGACGCCGGACAGGGAATGATAATAATTCACCCCACCACTTT CVSRRRTGNDNNSPHHF
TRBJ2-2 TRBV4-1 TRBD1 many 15 TGCGCCAGCAGCCAAGACAGGGGGCGGACCGGGGAGCTGTTTTTT CASSQDRGRTGELFF
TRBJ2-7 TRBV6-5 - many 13 TGTGCCAGCAGTTACTCCCGGGTAAGCGAGCAGTACTTC CASSYSRVSEQYF
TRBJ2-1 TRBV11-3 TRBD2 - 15 TGTGCCAGCAGCTACCTAGTGGGGGGGAAAAATGAGCAATTCTTC CASSYLVGGKNEQFF
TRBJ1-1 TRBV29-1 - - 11 TGCGGGGGTAGGGAGGGGACTGAAGCTCTCTTT CGGREGTEALF
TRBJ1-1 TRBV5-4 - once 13 TGTACCAGCAGCTCCTCATTCAACACTGAAGCTTTCTTT CTSSSSFNTEAFF
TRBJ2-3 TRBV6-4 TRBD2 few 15 TGTGCCAGCAGTGAGGGGGGGTCCCGCACAGATACGCAGTATTTT CASSEGGSRTDTQYF
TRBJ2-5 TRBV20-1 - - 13 TGCAGTGCCCTCTTCGTACAGAAAGAGACCCTGTACTTC CSALFVQKETLYF
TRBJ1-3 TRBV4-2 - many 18 TGTGCCAGCAGCCCCCGACGGGGGGGGGATAGCTCTGGAAACACCATATATTTT CASSPRRGGDSSGNTIYF
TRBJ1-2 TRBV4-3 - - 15 TGCGCCAGCAGCTATATTGTACAGCTGGGCTATGGCTACACCTTC CASSYIVQLGYGYTF
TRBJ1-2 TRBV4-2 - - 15 TGTACCAGCAGCCAGGACGGGACCTCTAACTATGACTACATCTTC CTSSQDGTSNYDYIF
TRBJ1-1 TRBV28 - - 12 TGTGCCAGCAGCCGGATGGACACTGAAGCTTTCTTT CASSRMDTEAFF
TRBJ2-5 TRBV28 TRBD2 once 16 TGTGCCAGCGGTCTCTCGGGAGGGGGTGTACAAGAGACCCAGTACTTC CASGLSGGGVQETQYF
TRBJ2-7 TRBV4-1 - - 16 TGCGCCGGCAGCCAAGATGGTACGACAGGAGATTACGAGCAGTACTTC CAGSQDGTTGDYEQYF
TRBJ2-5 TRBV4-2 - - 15 TGTGCCAGCAACCAAGAATGGGCGAATAAGGAGACCCAGTACTTC CASNQEWANKETQYF
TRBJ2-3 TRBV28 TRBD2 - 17 TGTGCCAGCAATTACTCTAACTTAGCGGGAGCATGGGATACGCAGTATTTT CASNYSNLAGAWDTQYF
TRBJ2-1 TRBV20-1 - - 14 TGCAGTGCTGGTGGGTGGGGTTCCCCACAGACCCAGTTCTTC CSAGGWGSPQTQFF
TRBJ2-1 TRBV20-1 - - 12 TGCAGTGCCCTAGGACTAGGGGGGGAGCAGCTCTTC CSALGLGGEQLF
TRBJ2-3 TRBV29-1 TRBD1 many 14 TGCAGCGTGACACCGGGACAGGGAACAGATACGCAGTATTTT CSVTPGQGTDTQYF
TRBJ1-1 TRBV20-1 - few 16 TGCAGTGCTAGAATACAGGGTTCTCCTATGAACACTGAAGCTTTCTTT CSARIQGSPMNTEAFF
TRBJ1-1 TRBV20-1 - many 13 TGCAGTGCGGTCAGTTTGTCTAACACTGAAGCTTTCTTT CSAVSLSNTEAFF
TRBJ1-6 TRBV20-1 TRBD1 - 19 TGCAGTGCTACGGTCAACGGGACAGGGCCAAGCTCCTATAATTCACCCCTCCATTTT CSATVNGTGPSSYNSPLHF
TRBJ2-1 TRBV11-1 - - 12 TGTGCCAGCAGCCCAAGGGGGGAAGAGCAATTCTTC CASSPRGEEQFF
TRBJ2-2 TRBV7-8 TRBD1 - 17 TGTGCCAGCAGCTCCCTGGCGTCGGAACAGGGGGTCGGGGAGCTGTTTTTT CASSSLASEQGVGELFF
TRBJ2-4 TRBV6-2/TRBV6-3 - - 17 TGTGCCAGCAGTTACTCATTGTCAGGGATCGATAAAAACATTCAGTACTTC CASSYSLSGIDKNIQYF
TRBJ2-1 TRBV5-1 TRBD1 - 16 TGCGCCAGCAGCCCCTCCGGGACAGACTTCTACAATGAGCAGTTCTTC CASSPSGTDFYNEQFF
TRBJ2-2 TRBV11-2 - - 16 TGTGCCAGCAGCTTATTTCCAGGCAGGAACACCGGGGAGCTGATTTTT CASSLFPGRNTGELIF
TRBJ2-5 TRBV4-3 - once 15 TGTGCCAGCAGCCAAGACACCGGACAGCAAGAGACCCGGTACTTC CASSQDTGQQETRYF
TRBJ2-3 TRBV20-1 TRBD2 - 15 TGCAGGCCAAGTCCTGCTAGCGGGATCACATATACGCTGTATTTT CRPSPASGITYTLYF
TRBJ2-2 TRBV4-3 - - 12 TGCGCCAGCAGCCAGTTCAACGGGGAGCTGTCTTTT CASSQFNGELSF
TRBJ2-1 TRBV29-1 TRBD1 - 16 TGCAGCATTGAAAGGGGTATAGGACAGGGGGCAGGCGTGCAGTTCTTC CSIERGIGQGAGVQFF
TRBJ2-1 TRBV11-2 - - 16 TGTGACAGCAGCCGGGATAGGGGGTTCCTAGACAATGAGCAGTTCTTC CDSSRDRGFLDNEQFF
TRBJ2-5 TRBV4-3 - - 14 TGCGCCAGCAGCCAAGATGGCGCAGATAGGGTCCAGTACTTC CASSQDGADRVQYF
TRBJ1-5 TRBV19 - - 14 TGTGCCAGTACAAACAGGTGGAGTGATCAGCCCCAGCATTTT CASTNRWSDQPQHF
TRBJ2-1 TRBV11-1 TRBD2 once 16 TGTGCCAGCAGCCTAGCATTAGGCGGGAGAGGCAATGTGCAGTTCTTC CASSLALGGRGNVQFF
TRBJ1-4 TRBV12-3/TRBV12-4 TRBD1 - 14 TGTACCGGCACCCCGGGACAGGAATCAAAAAAACTGTTTTTT CTGTPGQESKKLFF
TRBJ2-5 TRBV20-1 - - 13 TGCAGTGAAGGGGACATCAACCAAGAGACCCAGTACTTC CSEGDINQETQYF
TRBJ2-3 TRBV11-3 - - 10 TGTGCCGGCAGTGGAGATACGCTGTATTTT CAGSGDTLYF
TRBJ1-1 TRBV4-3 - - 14 TGCACCAGCAGCCAAGACGCCTCGGGGACTGAAGGTTTCTTT CTSSQDASGTEGFF
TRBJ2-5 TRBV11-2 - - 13 TGTACTAGCAGCCCCCTAGCCCAAGAGACCCAGTACTTC CTSSPLAQETQYF
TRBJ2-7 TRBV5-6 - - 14 TGTGCCAGCATCTTTGTTGCGTGGGACGACGAACAGTACTTC CASIFVAWDDEQYF
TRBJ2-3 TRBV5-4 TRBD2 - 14 TGTGCCAGTTTGACTAGCGGGAGACCGGATACGCAGTGTTTT CASLTSGRPDTQCF
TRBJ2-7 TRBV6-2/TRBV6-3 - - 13 TGTGCCAGCGGGGGTAGCCAGTTCTACGAGCAGTACTTC CASGGSQFYEQYF
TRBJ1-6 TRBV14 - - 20 TGTGCCAGTAGCCAAGATCGGGGGAGGACGGTTTGGTCCTATAATTCACCCCTCCACTTT CASSQDRGRTVWSYNSPLHF
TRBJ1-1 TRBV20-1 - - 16 TGTAGTGCTAGAGATGCCGGCAAGGTGGTGAACACTGAAGCTTTCTTT CSARDAGKVVNTEAFF
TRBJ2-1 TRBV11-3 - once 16 TGTGTCAGCAGCTTCACCGACAGGGCGGGGCCCAATGAGCAGTTCTTC CVSSFTDRAGPNEQFF
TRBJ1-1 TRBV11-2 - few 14 TGTGCCAGCAGCCCGAACGTGATGAACACTGAAGTTTTCTTT CASSPNVMNTEVFF
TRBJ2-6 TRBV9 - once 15 TGTGCCGGCAGCGTGTGGGTCGCTGGGGCCAACATCCTGACTTTC CAGSVWVAGANILTF
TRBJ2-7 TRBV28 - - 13 TGTGCCAGTGAGCGACTGAGCTCCTACGAGCAGTACTTC CASERLSSYEQYF
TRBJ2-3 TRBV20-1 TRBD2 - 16 TGCAGTGCTAGAGATGACGGGAGGGCGAACACAGATATGCAGTATTTT CSARDDGRANTDMQYF
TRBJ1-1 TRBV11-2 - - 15 TGTGCCAGCAGCTTGACGCCCGGACTAAACGCTGAAGTTTTCTTT CASSLTPGLNAEVFF
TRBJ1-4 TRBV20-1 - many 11 TGCAGTGCTGGGGATTTTGAAAAACTGTTTTTT CSAGDFEKLFF
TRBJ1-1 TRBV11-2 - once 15 TGTGCCAACAGCCCCCGGGGGGTTGGTGACACTGAAGCTTGCTTT CANSPRGVGDTEACF
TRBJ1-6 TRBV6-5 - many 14 TGTGCCAGCCGAGGGGAAAATTTTAATTCACCCCTCCACTTT CASRGENFNSPLHF
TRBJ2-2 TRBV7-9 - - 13 TGTGCCAGCAGCTCTCCACTCACCGGGGAGCTGTTTTTT CASSSPLTGELFF
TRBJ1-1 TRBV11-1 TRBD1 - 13 TGTACCACCAGCTCCGACAGGGTGACTGAAACTTTCTTT CTTSSDRVTETFF